The entry below gives a single T cell receptor (beta chain) sequence along with its context. This specimen belongs to a study of shared clonotypes between healthy human individuals. The CDR3 has 19 residues. In germline, CDR1 is MDHEN, CDR2 SYDVKM. Trimming at V came to 2 bases and at J to 0 bases, leaving 9 bases not matched to a gene. Researchers sequenced unsorted PBMC DNA using ten immunoSEQ deep assay plates. This table comes from immunoSEQ multiplex PCR, and its TCRdb copy is limited to in-frame clones, with some not included. The sample shows 400,000 to 600,000 clones, roughly 83% of them seen only once.

This sequence originates from a middle-aged woman in good health. Some clones in this sample may be carry-over from other donors' samples. This chain uses TRBV28 with TRBJ2-7; 14 nucleotides align to TRBD2. The sequencing sample was made of PBMCs. The CDR3 nucleotides are TGTGCCAGCAGTTTACGAGGACTAGCGGGAGGCACGAGCTCCTACGAGCAGTACTTC. Translating it yields CASSLRGLAGGTSSYEQYF.